This T cell receptor beta chain was recovered during a study of CD4 T cells in relation to SARS-CoV-2 and coronaviruses. Study at large: TCR beta CDR3s were sequenced after roughly 10-day antigen culture of PBMCs.

A note on this clone: The antigen is not known.

Libraries were prepared by immunoSEQ multiplex PCR; TCRdb keeps only in-frame clonotypes and omits some of them. The sample has about 29,000 clones, around three quarters seen once. The unexposed donors gave CD4+ T cells in 2011-2018, prior to COVID-19. After about 11 days of culture, CD4+ T cells were isolated. Unexposed-donor CD4+ T cells were probed with SARS-CoV-2 S/N and four cold-coronavirus spikes, cells permitting. Cultures held 1.5 million to 2.5 million PBMCs per well with roughly 10 IU/ml IL-2. Unmatched junction bases numbered 4, after V lost 7 bases and J lost 2 bases. CDR1 is SQVTM and CDR2 is ANQGSEA in the germline V gene. This CDR3 comprises 13 residues. General observations from the study: Monoreactive clones expanded significantly more to SARS-CoV-2 than crossreactive clones did.

The sample was CD4+ T cells from PBMCs, cultured in vitro. The chain has TRBV29-1 and TRBJ2-7, with 11 nucleotides matching TRBD1. This receptor was identified in a human donor in good health. The CDR3 is CSASGQGAYEQYF. The CDR3 DNA follows: TGCAGCGCGTCGGGACAGGGGGCCTACGAGCAGTACTTC.